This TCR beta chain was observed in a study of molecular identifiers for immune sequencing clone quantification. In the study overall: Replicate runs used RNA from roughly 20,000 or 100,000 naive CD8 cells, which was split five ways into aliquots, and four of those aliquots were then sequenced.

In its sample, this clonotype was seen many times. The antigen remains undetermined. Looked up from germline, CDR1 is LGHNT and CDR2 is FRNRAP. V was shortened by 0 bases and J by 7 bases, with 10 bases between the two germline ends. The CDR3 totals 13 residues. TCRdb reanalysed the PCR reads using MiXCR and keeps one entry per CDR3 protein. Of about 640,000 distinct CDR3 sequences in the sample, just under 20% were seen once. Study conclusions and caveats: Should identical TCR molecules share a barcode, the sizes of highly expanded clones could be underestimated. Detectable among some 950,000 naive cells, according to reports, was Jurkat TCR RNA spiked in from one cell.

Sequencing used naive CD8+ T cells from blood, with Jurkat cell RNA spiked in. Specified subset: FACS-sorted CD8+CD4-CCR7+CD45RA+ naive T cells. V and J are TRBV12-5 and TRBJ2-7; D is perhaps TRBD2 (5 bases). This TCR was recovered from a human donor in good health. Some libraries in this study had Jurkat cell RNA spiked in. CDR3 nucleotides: TGTGCTAGTGGTTTGGTAGGAGGCCCAGAGCAGTACTTC. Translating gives CASGLVGGPEQYF.